A selection of T cell receptor beta chains follows, all from one sample in a study of blood T cell repertoires in COVID-19. Assay used: immunoSEQ multiplex PCR; TCRdb lists only in-frame clones, some missing. The sample carries 200,000 to 300,000 clones, 75% to 85% recorded once. Source material: peripheral blood. These receptors were taken from a woman aged 80 or over with COVID-19, enrolled during active disease. Each CDR3 is given with its conserved first and last residue. A D gene is named only where the DNA matches it firmly. Expanded clones are given a class, and other clones once, few, many or no size at all.

J gene: TRBJ1-1; clone size: .; D gene: .; V gene: TRBV5-1; CDR3 protein: CASSLVPGDTEAFF; CDR3 DNA: TGCGCCAGCAGCTTGGTCCCCGGGGACACTGAAGCTTTCTTT
J gene: TRBJ2-3; clone size: .; D gene: .; V gene: TRBV11-2; CDR3 protein: CASSRSAGLATDTQYF; CDR3 DNA: TGTGCCAGCAGCCGGTCGGCAGGACTGGCCACAGATACGCAGTATTTT
J gene: TRBJ2-7; clone size: .; D gene: TRBD2; V gene: TRBV28; CDR3 protein: CASSSVAGPSYEQYF; CDR3 DNA: TGTGCCAGCAGTTCTGTAGCGGGACCCTCCTACGAGCAGTACTTC
J gene: TRBJ2-3; clone size: .; D gene: .; V gene: TRBV19; CDR3 protein: CASSGGLTDTQYF; CDR3 DNA: TGTGCCAGTAGTGGGGGCCTCACAGATACGCAGTATTTT
J gene: TRBJ1-1; clone size: .; D gene: .; V gene: TRBV29-1; CDR3 protein: CSVGDTTEAFF; CDR3 DNA: TGCAGCGTGGGGGACACCACTGAAGCTTTCTTT
J gene: TRBJ1-5; clone size: once; D gene: .; V gene: TRBV24-1; CDR3 protein: CATSDSRGYQPQHF; CDR3 DNA: TGTGCCACCAGTGATTCGCGGGGCTATCAGCCCCAGCATTTT
J gene: TRBJ1-4; clone size: once; D gene: TRBD1; V gene: TRBV30; CDR3 protein: CAWSDRVGEKLFF; CDR3 DNA: TGTGCCTGGAGCGACAGGGTTGGGGAAAAACTGTTTTTT
J gene: TRBJ2-2; clone size: few; D gene: .; V gene: TRBV7-9; CDR3 protein: CASSSQVTGELFF; CDR3 DNA: TGTGCCAGCAGCTCACAGGTCACCGGGGAGCTGTTTTTT
J gene: TRBJ2-5; clone size: once; D gene: .; V gene: TRBV5-4; CDR3 protein: CASSLRGSGTQYF; CDR3 DNA: TGTGCCAGCAGCTTGCGGGGTTCGGGGACCCAGTACTTC
J gene: TRBJ2-5; clone size: .; D gene: .; V gene: TRBV6-5; CDR3 protein: CASRAHGVQETQYF; CDR3 DNA: TGTGCCAGCAGGGCCCACGGGGTGCAAGAGACCCAGTACTTC
J gene: TRBJ1-6; clone size: .; D gene: .; V gene: TRBV2; CDR3 protein: CAINTGTTPLHF; CDR3 DNA: TGTGCCATCAACACAGGGACGACACCCCTCCACTTT
J gene: TRBJ1-2; clone size: .; D gene: TRBD1; V gene: TRBV5-1; CDR3 protein: CASSRDSYGYTF; CDR3 DNA: TGCGCCAGCAGCCGGGACAGCTATGGCTACACCTTC
J gene: TRBJ2-2; clone size: once; D gene: TRBD2; V gene: TRBV30; CDR3 protein: CAWGGTRAGELFF; CDR3 DNA: TGTGCCTGGGGGGGGACTAGAGCCGGGGAGCTGTTTTTT
J gene: TRBJ2-5; clone size: .; D gene: .; V gene: TRBV11-2; CDR3 protein: CASSSLAEYQETQYF; CDR3 DNA: TGTGCCAGCAGCTCCTTAGCGGAGTACCAAGAGACCCAGTACTTC
J gene: TRBJ1-1; clone size: once; D gene: .; V gene: TRBV5-6; CDR3 protein: CASSLLGTAYEAFF; CDR3 DNA: TGTGCCAGCAGCCTCCTGGGTACAGCCTATGAAGCTTTCTTT
J gene: TRBJ2-6; clone size: .; D gene: .; V gene: TRBV7-9; CDR3 protein: CASSLRQTGANVLTF; CDR3 DNA: TGTGCCAGCAGCTTACGTCAGACTGGGGCCAACGTCCTGACTTTC
J gene: TRBJ2-6; clone size: few; D gene: .; V gene: TRBV6-2/TRBV6-3; CDR3 protein: CASSYEGRYPASGANVLTF; CDR3 DNA: TGTGCCAGCAGTTACGAGGGGAGGTACCCCGCCTCTGGGGCCAACGTCCTGACTTTC
J gene: TRBJ1-1; clone size: .; D gene: TRBD1; V gene: TRBV7-2; CDR3 protein: CASTLFRGLGSTEAFF; CDR3 DNA: TGTGCCAGCACCCTATTTAGGGGGCTCGGGAGCACTGAAGCTTTCTTT
J gene: TRBJ2-5; clone size: .; D gene: .; V gene: TRBV27; CDR3 protein: CASMVWGEETQYF; CDR3 DNA: TGTGCCAGCATGGTCTGGGGGGAAGAGACCCAGTACTTC
J gene: TRBJ2-7; clone size: .; D gene: .; V gene: TRBV2; CDR3 protein: CASSKKGSFYEQYF; CDR3 DNA: TGTGCCAGCAGTAAAAAAGGTAGCTTCTACGAGCAGTACTTC
J gene: TRBJ2-5; clone size: .; D gene: TRBD2; V gene: TRBV4-3; CDR3 protein: CASSQDLPRTSVETQYF; CDR3 DNA: TGCGCCAGCAGCCAAGATCTCCCTCGGACTAGCGTAGAGACCCAGTACTTC
J gene: TRBJ2-5; clone size: .; D gene: .; V gene: TRBV18; CDR3 protein: CASSPYVEGSKETQYF; CDR3 DNA: TGTGCCAGCTCACCCTACGTAGAGGGATCTAAGGAGACCCAGTACTTC
J gene: TRBJ2-5; clone size: .; D gene: .; V gene: TRBV28; CDR3 protein: CASSFSLVAQYF; CDR3 DNA: TGTGCCAGCAGTTTTTCGCTAGTGGCCCAGTACTTC
J gene: TRBJ2-1; clone size: .; D gene: .; V gene: TRBV29-1; CDR3 protein: CSVESQYNEQFF; CDR3 DNA: TGCAGCGTTGAATCCCAGTACAATGAGCAGTTCTTC
J gene: TRBJ1-3; clone size: .; D gene: TRBD1; V gene: TRBV7-9; CDR3 protein: CASSLARGPRSGNTIYF; CDR3 DNA: TGTGCCAGCAGCTTAGCCAGGGGGCCTCGCTCTGGAAACACCATATATTTT
J gene: TRBJ2-2; clone size: few; D gene: TRBD1; V gene: TRBV7-3; CDR3 protein: CASSSQGVNTGELFF; CDR3 DNA: TGTGCCAGCAGCTCCCAGGGGGTAAACACCGGGGAGCTGTTTTTT
J gene: TRBJ1-6; clone size: once; D gene: TRBD1; V gene: TRBV28; CDR3 protein: CASSWDSSSYNSPLHF; CDR3 DNA: TGTGCCAGCAGTTGGGACAGTAGCTCCTATAATTCACCCCTCCACTTT
J gene: TRBJ2-3; clone size: once; D gene: TRBD1; V gene: TRBV15; CDR3 protein: CATSPGQPTLTQYF; CDR3 DNA: TGTGCCACCAGTCCGGGACAGCCCACACTTACGCAGTATTTT
J gene: TRBJ1-1; clone size: once; D gene: TRBD1; V gene: TRBV28; CDR3 protein: CASSPGGTGTFTEAFF; CDR3 DNA: TGTGCCAGCAGTCCCGGAGGGACAGGGACTTTCACTGAAGCTTTCTTT
J gene: TRBJ2-7; clone size: .; D gene: .; V gene: TRBV29-1; CDR3 protein: CSVGGLHGSYEQYF; CDR3 DNA: TGCAGCGTTGGGGGACTCCACGGCTCCTACGAGCAGTACTTC
J gene: TRBJ1-2; clone size: .; D gene: TRBD1; V gene: TRBV2; CDR3 protein: CASRRFTGTVDGYTF; CDR3 DNA: TGTGCCAGCAGAAGATTTACCGGGACAGTAGACGGCTACACCTTC
J gene: TRBJ1-6; clone size: .; D gene: .; V gene: TRBV19; CDR3 protein: CASSIQAQNSPLHF; CDR3 DNA: TGTGCCAGTAGTATTCAGGCCCAAAATTCACCCCTCCACTTT
J gene: TRBJ2-1; clone size: .; D gene: .; V gene: TRBV14; CDR3 protein: CASSPLAPYNEQFF; CDR3 DNA: TGTGCCAGCAGCCCCCTTGCGCCCTACAATGAGCAGTTCTTC
J gene: TRBJ2-1; clone size: .; D gene: .; V gene: TRBV7-2; CDR3 protein: CASSLVLQGPSSPFF; CDR3 DNA: TGTGCCAGCAGCTTAGTGTTACAGGGCCCCTCCAGTCCGTTCTTC
J gene: TRBJ2-5; clone size: few; D gene: .; V gene: TRBV11-3; CDR3 protein: CASSLGGQQETQYF; CDR3 DNA: TGTGCCAGCAGCTTAGGAGGGCAGCAAGAGACCCAGTACTTC
J gene: TRBJ2-7; clone size: .; D gene: TRBD2; V gene: TRBV28; CDR3 protein: CASSQQVAGVSSSYEQYF; CDR3 DNA: TGTGCCAGCAGTCAGCAGGTAGCGGGAGTTTCGAGCTCCTACGAGCAGTACTTC
J gene: TRBJ1-3; clone size: .; D gene: .; V gene: TRBV7-9; CDR3 protein: CASSLGQGNTIYF; CDR3 DNA: TGTGCCAGCAGCTTAGGACAGGGAAACACCATATATTTT
J gene: TRBJ1-3; clone size: .; D gene: .; V gene: TRBV7-2; CDR3 protein: CASSPQGPRSGNTIYF; CDR3 DNA: TGTGCCAGCAGCCCTCAGGGCCCCCGCTCTGGAAACACCATATATTTT